The 4 T cell receptor beta chains below were found in one sample sequenced in a study of CD8+ T cells in alopecia areata. Extraction and reverse transcription of RNA yielded cDNA as the sequencing template. The method was immunoSEQ multiplex PCR; TCRdb's version includes in-frame clones alone and lacks a portion of them. Of roughly 14,000 clones listed, approximately 53% are singletons. CD4+ cells from roughly 5 patients underwent sorting into CD25+CD127- cells. Material: CD4+ Tregs sorted from blood. The receptors stem from a human donor with alopecia areata.

The chain recombines TRBV2 with TRBJ2-1; 7 nucleotides line up with TRBD1. The CDR3 is 14 amino acids. The V segment lost 6 bases and the J segment 6 bases; nucleotides outside the gene matches: 8. In germline, CDR1 is SNHLY, CDR2 FYNNEI. The CDR3 loop reads CASRTGAGRNEQFF. CDR3 nucleotides: TGTGCCAGCAGAACAGGGGCGGGTCGCAATGAGCAGTTCTTC.

This clone has more than one count but fewer than ten. The chain joins TRBV2 to TRBJ1-1; D is possibly TRBD1 (6 bases). CDR1 and CDR2 from the germline V gene are SNHLY and FYNNEI. The ends were cut back, 6 bases at V and 2 bases at J, with 13 bases in the middle. This CDR3 contains 14 residues. CDR3 nucleotide sequence: TGTGCCAGCAGGCCCGGGACATCTAACACTGAAGCTTTCTTT. Translated: CASRPGTSNTEAFF.

The chain joins TRBV5-4 to TRBJ1-1, with D uncertain. This CDR3 comprises 14 residues. The ends were cut back, 2 bases at V and 5 bases at J, with 13 bases in the middle. Germline CDR1 reads SGHNT; CDR2 reads YYREEE (reference sequence). The DNA for the CDR3 is TGTGCCAGCAGCTTTCAATGGGGTGGGACTGAAGCTTTCTTT. Translation gives CASSFQWGGTEAFF.

This chain joins TRBV18 and TRBJ2-7; TRBD1 might be the D (5 bases). There are 14 residues in the CDR3. CDR1 is KGHSH, CDR2 LQKENI, per germline. V lost 5 bases and J lost 0, with 11 bases in between. The CDR3 loop is CASSTYDSSYEQYF. The CDR3 region has the DNA TGTGCCAGCTCAACTTACGACAGCTCCTACGAGCAGTACTTC. Looking up the rest from reference TRBV18 and TRBJ2-7 gives the full variable domain: NAGVMQNPRHLVRRRGQEARLRCSPMKGHSHVYWYRQLPEEGLKFMVYLQKENIIDESGMPKERFSAEFPKEGPSILRIQQVVRGDSAAYFCASSTYDSSYEQYFGPGTRLTVT.